The clone carrying this TCR beta chain came up a few times. What it binds is unknown. The data derive from a study of T cell repertoires in cytomegalovirus infection. V lost 5 bases and J lost 6; bases outside the gene matches: 4. Germline values: CDR1 MNHEY, CDR2 SMNVEV (reference sequence). The CDR3 contains 13 residues. TCRdb reprocessed the reads with MiXCR, giving one entry per CDR3 protein. The table includes some 940,000 distinct CDR3 sequences, less than 40% detected once. Study-wide points: Individuals carrying CMV plus the relevant HLA were identified by cumulative frequency of public TCR beta families.

Sequenced material: cultured CD8+ T cells from PBMCs, taken from culture after CMV antigen stimulation. The receptor was isolated from a human donor in good health (CMV status not recorded). Some clones in this sample may be carry-over from other donors' samples. The chain uses TRBV27 and TRBJ1-2; 9 bases are a match to TRBD1. CDR3 in DNA: TGTGCCAGCAGTGGGGACAGGGTGGATGGCTACACCTTC. It translates to CASSGDRVDGYTF.